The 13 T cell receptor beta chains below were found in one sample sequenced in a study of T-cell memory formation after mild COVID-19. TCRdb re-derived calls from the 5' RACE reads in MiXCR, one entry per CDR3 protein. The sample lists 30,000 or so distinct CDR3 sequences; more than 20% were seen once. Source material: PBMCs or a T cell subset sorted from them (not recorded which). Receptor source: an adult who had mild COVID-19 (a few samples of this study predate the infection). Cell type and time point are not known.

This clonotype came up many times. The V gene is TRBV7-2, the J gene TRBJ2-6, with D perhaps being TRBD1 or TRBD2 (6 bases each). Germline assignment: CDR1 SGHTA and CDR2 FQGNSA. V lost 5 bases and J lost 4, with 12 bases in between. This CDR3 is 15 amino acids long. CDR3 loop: CASSGGGTGANVLTF. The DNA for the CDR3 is TGTGCCAGCAGCGGAGGGGGAACCGGGGCCAACGTCCTGACTTTC.

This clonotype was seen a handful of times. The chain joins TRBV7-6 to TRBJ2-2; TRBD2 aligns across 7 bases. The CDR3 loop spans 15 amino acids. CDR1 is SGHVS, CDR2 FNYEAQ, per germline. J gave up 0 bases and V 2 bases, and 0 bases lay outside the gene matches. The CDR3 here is CASSLSGANTGELFF. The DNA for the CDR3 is TGTGCCAGCAGCTTAAGCGGGGCGAACACCGGGGAGCTGTTTTTT.

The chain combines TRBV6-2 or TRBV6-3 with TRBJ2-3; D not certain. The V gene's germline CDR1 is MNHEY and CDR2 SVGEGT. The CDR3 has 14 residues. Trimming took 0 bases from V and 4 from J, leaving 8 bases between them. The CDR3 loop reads CASSYSTGSDTQYF. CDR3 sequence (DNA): TGTGCCAGCAGTTACTCGACTGGATCAGATACGCAGTATTTT.

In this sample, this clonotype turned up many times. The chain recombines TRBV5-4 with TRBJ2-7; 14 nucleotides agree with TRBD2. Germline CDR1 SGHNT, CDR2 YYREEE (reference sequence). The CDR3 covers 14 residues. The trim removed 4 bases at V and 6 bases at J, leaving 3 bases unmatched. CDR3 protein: CASSPTSGRGEQYF. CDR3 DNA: TGTGCCAGCAGCCCGACTAGCGGGAGGGGCGAGCAGTACTTC.

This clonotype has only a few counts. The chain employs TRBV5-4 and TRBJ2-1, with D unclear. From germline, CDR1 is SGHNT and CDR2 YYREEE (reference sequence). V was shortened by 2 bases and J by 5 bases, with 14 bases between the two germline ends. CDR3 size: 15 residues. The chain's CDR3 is CASSFGTATNNEQFF. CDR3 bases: TGTGCCAGCAGCTTCGGTACCGCAACCAACAATGAGCAGTTCTTC.

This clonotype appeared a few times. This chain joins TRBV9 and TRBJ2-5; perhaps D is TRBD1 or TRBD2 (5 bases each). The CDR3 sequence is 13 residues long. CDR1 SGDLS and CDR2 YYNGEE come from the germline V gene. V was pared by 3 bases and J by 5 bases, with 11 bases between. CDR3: CASSAGARETQYF. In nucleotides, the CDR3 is TGTGCCAGCAGCGCCGGGGCGCGGGAGACCCAGTACTTC.

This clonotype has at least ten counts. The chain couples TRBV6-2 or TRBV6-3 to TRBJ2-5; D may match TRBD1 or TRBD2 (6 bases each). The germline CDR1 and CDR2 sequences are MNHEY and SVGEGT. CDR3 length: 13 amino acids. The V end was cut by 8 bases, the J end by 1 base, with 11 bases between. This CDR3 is CASGRGRQETQYF. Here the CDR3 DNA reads TGTGCCAGCGGACGGGGGCGCCAAGAGACCCAGTACTTC.

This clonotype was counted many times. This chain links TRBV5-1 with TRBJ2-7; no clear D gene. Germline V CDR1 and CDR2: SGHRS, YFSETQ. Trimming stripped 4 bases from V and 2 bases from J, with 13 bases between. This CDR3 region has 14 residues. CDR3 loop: CASSPRPPPYEQYF. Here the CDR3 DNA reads TGCGCCAGCAGCCCGCGTCCGCCCCCCTACGAGCAGTACTTC. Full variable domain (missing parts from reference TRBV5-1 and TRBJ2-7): KAGVTQTPRYLIKTRGQQVTLSCSPISGHRSVSWYQQTPGQGLQFLFEYFSETQRNKGNFPGRFSGRQFSNSRSEMNVSTLELGDSALYLCASSPRPPPYEQYFGPGTRLTVT.

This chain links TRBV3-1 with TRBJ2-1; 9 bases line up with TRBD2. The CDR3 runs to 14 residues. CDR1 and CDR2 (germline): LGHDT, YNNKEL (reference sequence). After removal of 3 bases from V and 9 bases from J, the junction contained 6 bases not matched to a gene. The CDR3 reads CASSHPGLAVEQFF. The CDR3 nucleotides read TGTGCCAGCAGCCATCCGGGACTAGCTGTTGAGCAGTTCTTC.

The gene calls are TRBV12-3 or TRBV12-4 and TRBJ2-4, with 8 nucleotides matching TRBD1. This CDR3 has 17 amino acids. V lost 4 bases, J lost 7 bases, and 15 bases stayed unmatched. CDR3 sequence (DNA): TGTGCCAGCAGTTCCCTTCCTCGGGACAGGTTACGGAACATTCAGTACTTC. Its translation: CASSSLPRDRLRNIQYF.

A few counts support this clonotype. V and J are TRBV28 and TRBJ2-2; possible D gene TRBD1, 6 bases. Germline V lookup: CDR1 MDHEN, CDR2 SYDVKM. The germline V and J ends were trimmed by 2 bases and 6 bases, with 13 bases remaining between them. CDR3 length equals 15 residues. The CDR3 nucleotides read TGTGCCAGCAGTTTACGCCCGGGGACACCCGGGGAGCTGTTTTTT. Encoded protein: CASSLRPGTPGELFF.

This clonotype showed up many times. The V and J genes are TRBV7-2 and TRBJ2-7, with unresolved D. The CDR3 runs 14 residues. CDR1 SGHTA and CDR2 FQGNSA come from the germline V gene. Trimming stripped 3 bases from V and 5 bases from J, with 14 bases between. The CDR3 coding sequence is TGTGCCAGCAGCTTGCAGGCGGATAGACACGAGCAGTACTTC. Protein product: CASSLQADRHEQYF.

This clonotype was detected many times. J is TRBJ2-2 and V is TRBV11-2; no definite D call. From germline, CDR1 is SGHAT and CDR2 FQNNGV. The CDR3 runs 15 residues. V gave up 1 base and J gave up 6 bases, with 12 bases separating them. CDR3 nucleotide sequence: TGTGCCAGCAGCTTAGGCGCCCTGGGCGCCGGGGAGCTGTTTTTT. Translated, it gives CASSLGALGAGELFF.